This T cell receptor (beta chain) was sequenced in a study of blood T cell repertoires in COVID-19. Across the whole study: Collection of acute and convalescent COVID-19 samples took place in the United States, Italy and Spain.

Sequencing was performed with immunoSEQ multiplex PCR; in TCRdb, only in-frame clones are kept and a portion is missing. The repertoire holds 250,000 to 300,000 clones, with roughly 90% as singletons. Seattle enrolled patients during active infection and tracked them longitudinally. Germline V gene sequence: CDR1 MDHEN, CDR2 SYDVKM. CDR3 size: 15 residues. V shed 4 bases and J shed 0 bases, with 7 bases lying between them. Sequencing was done on a sample of peripheral blood. This clonotype originated in a woman in her 30s with COVID-19, enrolled during active disease. The chain carries TRBV28 and TRBJ1-6; D not certain. The CDR3 DNA follows: TGTGCCAGCAGTTCTAGGAGCTCCTATAATTCACCCCTCCACTTT. Translated, it gives CASSSRSSYNSPLHF. The whole variable domain, filled in from reference TRBV28 and TRBJ1-6, reads DVKVTQSSRYLVKRTGEKVFLECVQDMDHENMFWYRQDPGLGLRLIYFSYDVKMKEKGDIPEGYSVSREKKERFSLILESASTNQTSMYLCASSSRSSYNSPLHFGNGTRLTVT.